The entry below gives a single T cell receptor (beta chain) sequence along with its context. The target antigen is unknown. Sequencing used immunoSEQ multiplex PCR; TCRdb keeps in-frame clones, though not all of them. Counted here are fewer than 15,000 clones, approximately 98% occurring once; the ten biggest clones make up 0.41%. Germline V CDR1 and CDR2: MNHEY, SVGAGI. The CDR3 covers 12 residues. Trimming removed 2 bases from V and 13 bases from J; junction bases left unmatched: 5. This record comes from a study of monozygotic twins with cystic fibrosis. Looking at the study overall: Library input was around 2.8 micrograms of fragmented DNA, with approximately 15 PCR cycles. Whole-study results and caveats: In 13 of 16 pairs, V gene usage was closest to the co-twin's. Clonality was generally low (median approximately 0.0088), higher in the most severe patients.

The specimen sequenced was blood. The origin of this receptor is a girl aged 2-10 years with cystic fibrosis. V usage is TRBV6-5 and J usage is TRBJ2-3; the match to TRBD2 covers 8 bases. DNA for the CDR3: TGTGCCAGCAGTTACCCGGGAGCGGGGGAGTATTTT. This gives the protein CASSYPGAGEYF.